Listed below are T cell receptor beta chains from one sample, sequenced in a study of blood T cells in healthy people across ages. TCRdb re-called the 5' RACE reads through MiXCR, storing one row per CDR3 protein. The sample shows roughly 1,500,000 distinct CDR3 sequences, roughly 40% of them seen only once. Input material: blood. The receptors derive from a young woman in good health. CDR3s include the opening cysteine and the closing phenylalanine or tryptophan. A D gene is named only where the DNA matches it firmly. A row's size may be missing; if present it is once, few, many or a size class.

v_call: TRBV12-5
d_call: TRBD2
clone_size: -
j_call: TRBJ2-7
cdr3_aa: CASGLVVGLAANNEQYF
cdr3_nt: TGTGCTAGCGGTTTGGTAGTGGGACTAGCGGCAAACAACGAGCAGTACTTC

v_call: TRBV6-6
d_call: -
clone_size: few
j_call: TRBJ2-7
cdr3_aa: CASSYPPGAKSYEQYF
cdr3_nt: TGTGCCAGCAGTTACCCCCCGGGGGCGAAATCCTACGAGCAGTACTTC

v_call: TRBV5-1
d_call: -
clone_size: few
j_call: TRBJ2-7
cdr3_aa: CASSSRGLPNSYEQYF
cdr3_nt: TGCGCCAGCAGCTCCCGGGGGCTACCAAACTCCTACGAGCAGTACTTC

v_call: TRBV12-3/TRBV12-4
d_call: -
clone_size: -
j_call: TRBJ2-5
cdr3_aa: CASALGTYQETQYF
cdr3_nt: TGTGCCAGCGCATTGGGGACCTATCAAGAGACCCAGTACTTC

v_call: TRBV2
d_call: -
clone_size: -
j_call: TRBJ1-6
cdr3_aa: CASSGGQAVRSPLHF
cdr3_nt: TGTGCCAGCAGTGGGGGACAAGCAGTAAGATCACCCCTCCACTTT

v_call: TRBV3-1
d_call: -
clone_size: -
j_call: TRBJ1-4
cdr3_aa: CASSQGETRKLFF
cdr3_nt: TGTGCCAGCAGCCAAGGGGAAACCAGAAAACTGTTTTTT

v_call: TRBV12-3/TRBV12-4
d_call: TRBD2
clone_size: -
j_call: TRBJ2-2
cdr3_aa: CASSPSGGRANTGELFF
cdr3_nt: TGTGCCAGCAGCCCATCGGGCGGGAGAGCTAACACCGGGGAGCTGTTTTTT

v_call: TRBV6-6
d_call: -
clone_size: -
j_call: TRBJ1-1
cdr3_aa: CASSPHGRTPNTEAFF
cdr3_nt: TGTGCCAGCAGTCCTCATGGGAGAACGCCGAACACTGAAGCTTTCTTT

v_call: TRBV27
d_call: TRBD1
clone_size: -
j_call: TRBJ2-1
cdr3_aa: CASSKGQGTYEQFF
cdr3_nt: TGTGCCAGCAGTAAGGGACAGGGCACCTACGAGCAGTTCTTC

v_call: TRBV28
d_call: -
clone_size: -
j_call: TRBJ1-1
cdr3_aa: CASLGRHTEAFF
cdr3_nt: TGTGCCTCCCTGGGGCGGCACACTGAAGCTTTCTTT

v_call: TRBV12-3/TRBV12-4
d_call: TRBD2
clone_size: few
j_call: TRBJ2-1
cdr3_aa: CASRLANEQFF
cdr3_nt: TGTGCCAGCAGACTAGCGAATGAGCAGTTCTTC

v_call: TRBV29-1
d_call: -
clone_size: few
j_call: TRBJ1-4
cdr3_aa: CSVGAGVNEKLFF
cdr3_nt: TGCAGCGTTGGAGCAGGAGTCAATGAAAAACTGTTTTTT

v_call: TRBV6-5
d_call: -
clone_size: -
j_call: TRBJ1-5
cdr3_aa: CASSYRGGSQHF
cdr3_nt: TGTGCCAGCAGTTACCGGGGAGGCTCCCAGCATTTT

v_call: TRBV19
d_call: TRBD2
clone_size: -
j_call: TRBJ2-1
cdr3_aa: CASSIRTSGVYNEQFF
cdr3_nt: TGTGCCAGTAGTATACGGACTAGCGGGGTATACAATGAGCAGTTCTTC

v_call: TRBV28
d_call: -
clone_size: once
j_call: TRBJ2-2
cdr3_aa: CASSYDRGWGELFF
cdr3_nt: TGTGCCAGCAGTTACGACCGGGGCTGGGGGGAGCTGTTTTTT

v_call: TRBV7-2
d_call: -
clone_size: few
j_call: TRBJ2-3
cdr3_aa: CASSLQRDTQYF
cdr3_nt: TGTGCCAGCAGCTTACAAAGAGATACGCAGTATTTT

v_call: TRBV29-1
d_call: TRBD1
clone_size: few
j_call: TRBJ1-4
cdr3_aa: CSVDRGVEKLFF
cdr3_nt: TGCAGCGTCGACAGGGGTGTTGAAAAACTGTTTTTT

v_call: TRBV2
d_call: -
clone_size: -
j_call: TRBJ2-7
cdr3_aa: CASRFETYEQYF
cdr3_nt: TGTGCCAGCAGGTTCGAAACCTACGAGCAGTACTTC